A selection of T cell receptor beta chains follows, all from one sample in a study of cytomegalovirus exposure and HLA in healthy donors. Profiled with immunoSEQ multiplex PCR; TCRdb holds only in-frame clones, not every one. The sample has 95,000 to 150,000 clones; approximately 10% are singletons. The sequencing input was PBMCs. The receptors originated from a woman aged 18 to 35 in good health and CMV-seropositive. The CDR3 runs from the conserved cysteine through the conserved F or W. The D gene is left open where the match is weak. Clone size is shown for a subset of rows, as once, few, many or a class of expanded clone.

v_gene	j_gene	d_gene	abundance	CDR3aa	CDR3nt
TRBV5-1	TRBJ1-3	NA	few	CASSLVGDFSGNTIYF	TGCGCCAGCAGCTTAGTAGGGGACTTCTCTGGAAACACCATATATTTT
TRBV29-1	TRBJ1-1	NA	few	CSVEEGAEAFF	TGCAGCGTTGAAGAGGGAGCAGAAGCTTTCTTT
TRBV9	TRBJ2-1	NA	few	CASSVATGEQFF	TGTGCCAGCAGCGTAGCTACAGGTGAGCAGTTCTTC
TRBV27	TRBJ2-7	NA	few	CASSFGAAGTYEQYF	TGTGCCAGCAGTTTCGGTGCGGCTGGAACCTACGAGCAGTACTTC
TRBV18	TRBJ2-7	TRBD2	few	CASSPLAGVNEQYF	TGTGCCAGCTCACCGCTAGCGGGAGTCAACGAGCAGTACTTC
TRBV10-3	TRBJ1-5	TRBD1	few	CAISSDRGGQPQHF	TGTGCCATCAGCTCTGACAGGGGTGGGCAGCCCCAGCATTTT
TRBV28	TRBJ1-1	NA	NA	CASSRPMSGNAEAFF	TGTGCCAGCAGCCGACCAATGTCAGGGAACGCTGAAGCTTTCTTT
TRBV7-6	TRBJ2-1	TRBD2	few	CASSLGAGLNYNEQFF	TGTGCCAGCAGCTTAGGAGCGGGACTCAACTACAATGAGCAGTTCTTC
TRBV6-1	TRBJ2-1	NA	NA	CASSWQGSYNEQFF	TGTGCCAGCAGTTGGCAGGGGTCCTACAATGAGCAGTTCTTC
TRBV13	TRBJ1-2	NA	NA	CASAMGANYGYTF	TGTGCCAGCGCGATGGGCGCTAACTATGGCTACACCTTC
TRBV18	TRBJ1-2	NA	few	CASSPPGRWDPRGGGYTF	TGTGCCAGCTCACCACCGGGAAGGTGGGATCCTAGGGGAGGTGGCTACACCTTC
TRBV5-8	TRBJ2-3	TRBD2	few	CASSLGLAGFTDTQYF	TGTGCCAGCAGCCTGGGACTAGCGGGCTTCACAGATACGCAGTATTTT
TRBV5-4	TRBJ1-1	TRBD1	NA	CASSSDRGKTFF	TGTGCCAGCAGCTCGGACAGGGGGAAAACTTTCTTT
TRBV5-4	TRBJ2-1	NA	few	CASSLREAAYNEQFF	TGTGCCAGCAGCTTGAGGGAGGCAGCTTACAATGAGCAGTTCTTC
TRBV5-1	TRBJ2-3	NA	NA	CASSSGGYTDTQYF	TGCGCCAGCAGCTCCGGCGGATACACAGATACGCAGTATTTT
TRBV4-1	TRBJ2-2	NA	NA	CASSGAPNTGELFF	TGCGCCAGCAGTGGGGCACCGAACACCGGGGAGCTGTTTTTT
TRBV11-2	TRBJ2-1	TRBD2	NA	CASSPGTSENNEQFF	TGTGCCAGCAGCCCCGGGACTAGCGAAAACAATGAGCAGTTCTTC
TRBV6-1	TRBJ2-7	TRBD2	NA	CASSASGPKSYEQYF	TGTGCCAGCAGTGCTAGCGGGCCTAAATCCTACGAGCAGTACTTC
TRBV7-9	TRBJ1-1	NA	NA	CASSLGAAIEAFF	TGTGCCAGCAGCTTAGGGGCAGCCATTGAAGCTTTCTTT
TRBV7-2	TRBJ1-1	NA	NA	CASTPEGDNTEAFF	TGTGCCAGCACCCCGGAAGGGGATAACACTGAAGCTTTCTTT
TRBV7-3	TRBJ1-5	NA	few	CASSLEAGVGQPQHF	TGTGCCAGCAGCTTAGAAGCAGGGGTCGGTCAGCCCCAGCATTTT
TRBV28	TRBJ2-6	NA	many	CAVEGSSGANVLTF	TGTGCCGTGGAAGGGAGCTCTGGGGCCAACGTCCTGACTTTC
TRBV5-3	TRBJ2-7	TRBD2	few	CARSRIAGGPYEQYF	TGTGCCAGAAGCCGAATAGCGGGAGGGCCGTACGAGCAGTACTTC
TRBV4-1	TRBJ2-7	NA	NA	CASSQMTNPYEQYF	TGCGCCAGCAGCCAAATGACTAACCCCTACGAGCAGTACTTC
TRBV30	TRBJ2-7	TRBD2	NA	CARRRAGVSYEQYF	TGTGCCCGGAGGAGAGCGGGAGTCTCCTACGAGCAGTACTTC
TRBV29-1	TRBJ2-7	NA	NA	CSVVVPVPAVEQCF	TGCAGCGTTGTAGTACCAGTCCCGGCGGTCGAGCAGTGCTTC
TRBV28	TRBJ2-6	NA	few	CAILTGAGANVLTF	TGTGCCATTCTCACGGGGGCTGGGGCCAACGTCCTGACTTTC
TRBV4-1	TRBJ2-5	NA	few	CASSPLLAIQETQYF	TGCGCCAGCAGCCCGTTGCTAGCGATACAAGAGACCCAGTACTTC
TRBV6-6	TRBJ1-5	TRBD1	few	CASGTGLKQPQHF	TGTGCCAGCGGGACAGGGTTGAAACAGCCCCAGCATTTT
TRBV4-1	TRBJ2-2	TRBD1	NA	CASSLRTGDTGELFF	TGCGCCAGCAGCCTCCGGACAGGCGACACCGGGGAGCTGTTTTTT
TRBV20-1	TRBJ1-4	NA	NA	CSASHVEKLFF	TGCAGTGCGAGCCATGTAGAAAAACTGTTTTTT
TRBV19	TRBJ1-1	TRBD1	NA	CASSMMTGGNTEAFF	TGTGCCAGTAGTATGATGACAGGGGGGAACACTGAAGCTTTCTTT
TRBV14	TRBJ1-2	NA	NA	CASSQQYQGYTF	TGTGCCAGCAGCCAACAGTACCAGGGCTACACCTTC
TRBV5-4	TRBJ2-5	NA	NA	CASSLIGQQETQYF	TGTGCCAGCAGCTTGATTGGGCAGCAAGAGACCCAGTACTTC
TRBV6-1	TRBJ1-5	TRBD1	few	CASHIGTGTYQPQHF	TGTGCCAGCCATATTGGGACAGGTACTTATCAGCCCCAGCATTTT
TRBV6-5	TRBJ2-2	TRBD2	NA	CASRWRGSDGTGELFF	TGTGCCAGCCGTTGGCGGGGGAGTGACGGGACCGGGGAGCTGTTTTTT
TRBV7-6	TRBJ2-3	TRBD2	few	CASSQLAGTSDTQYF	TGTGCCAGCAGCCAACTAGCGGGAACATCAGATACGCAGTATTTT
TRBV27	TRBJ1-1	TRBD1	NA	CASSSPGGLNTEAFF	TGTGCCAGCAGTTCACCAGGGGGCTTGAACACTGAAGCTTTCTTT
TRBV7-3	TRBJ2-2	NA	NA	CASSSPNGGITGELFF	TGTGCCAGCAGCTCCCCGAATGGCGGGATCACCGGGGAGCTGTTTTTT
TRBV15	TRBJ2-1	NA	NA	CATSSTRYADNFFF	TGTGCCACCAGCAGTACTCGGTATGCAGACAACTTTTTCTTC
TRBV2	TRBJ1-1	NA	many	CASSATAPAEAFF	TGTGCCAGCAGTGCGACAGCGCCGGCTGAAGCTTTCTTT
TRBV2	TRBJ2-7	NA	NA	CASKSGVDYEQYF	TGTGCCAGCAAATCAGGGGTTGACTACGAGCAGTACTTC
TRBV7-9	TRBJ1-1	TRBD1	NA	CASTGQANTEAFF	TGTGCCAGCACAGGACAGGCGAACACTGAAGCTTTCTTT
TRBV30	TRBJ1-6	NA	NA	CAWISDDRFKPLHF	TGTGCCTGGATCTCAGATGACAGGTTTAAACCCCTCCACTTT
TRBV6-5	TRBJ1-2	NA	NA	CASSYSGTGANYGYTF	TGTGCCAGCAGTTACTCCGGGACGGGAGCTAACTATGGCTACACCTTC
TRBV6-6	TRBJ2-4	NA	few	CASSYPLSGSKNIQYF	TGTGCCAGCAGTTACCCCCTATCGGGGTCCAAAAACATTCAGTACTTC
TRBV30	TRBJ2-1	TRBD2	NA	CAWSVLAGESYNEQFF	TGTGCCTGGAGTGTACTAGCGGGAGAATCCTACAATGAGCAGTTCTTC
TRBV7-6	TRBJ2-7	TRBD2	NA	CASSLGVAGDYEQYF	TGTGCCAGCAGCTTAGGGGTAGCGGGAGACTACGAGCAGTACTTC
TRBV11-2	TRBJ1-2	NA	NA	CASSLVPAAGNYGYTF	TGTGCCAGCAGCTTAGTCCCAGCAGCAGGGAACTATGGCTACACCTTC